A selection of T cell receptor beta chains follows, all from one sample in a study of OX40 agonist ivuxolimab in advanced cancers. TCRdb keeps only in-frame clones here, not all; method: immunoSEQ multiplex PCR. The sample shows about 36,000 clones, around 77% of them seen only once. Specimen: CD4+ or CD8+ T cells sorted from blood, collected in a trial of the OX40 agonist ivuxolimab. The receptors derive from an adult with an advanced solid tumor such as melanoma, head and neck, liver or kidney cancer. Both conserved end residues are part of each CDR3. The D gene is left open where the match is weak. Clone sizes are given selectively: once, few, many, or a class where the clone is expanded.

CDR3nt,CDR3aa,j_gene,d_gene,abundance,v_gene
TGCGCCAGCAGCCAAGGAGGGACACCCTCCTACGAGCAGTACTTC,CASSQGGTPSYEQYF,TRBJ2-7,NA,once,TRBV4-1
TGTGCCAGCAGCTTGGGTGCGTTCGAGCAGTACTTC,CASSLGAFEQYF,TRBJ2-7,NA,NA,TRBV5-6
TGCGCCAGCAGCCAAGGGTTGTGGGATGGCTACACCTTC,CASSQGLWDGYTF,TRBJ1-2,NA,few,TRBV4-3
TGTGCCAGCAGCTTGGGTAGAGTTAGCACAGATACGCAGTATTTT,CASSLGRVSTDTQYF,TRBJ2-3,NA,NA,TRBV5-4
TGCGCCAGCTCGTACTCTCGGACGGTTGAAGCTTTCTTT,CASSYSRTVEAFF,TRBJ1-1,NA,NA,TRBV4-1
TGTGCCAGCAGCTCCCGACAGGGCGGGTCCGGGGAGCTGTTTTTT,CASSSRQGGSGELFF,TRBJ2-2,TRBD1,NA,TRBV9
TGTGCCAGCAGCTTGGAGCTCTCCGTTTACGAGCAGTACTTC,CASSLELSVYEQYF,TRBJ2-7,NA,NA,TRBV5-6
TGTGCCAGCAGCGTAGAACGGCTAGCCCCCCAAGAGACCCAGTACTTC,CASSVERLAPQETQYF,TRBJ2-5,NA,once,TRBV9
TGTGCCAGCAGCGCCGGGACAGGGGCTTACAATGAGCAGTTCTTC,CASSAGTGAYNEQFF,TRBJ2-1,TRBD1,NA,TRBV7-6
TGTGCCAGTAGTATCGTGCGGGACACCATACTCTCTGGAAACACCATATATTTT,CASSIVRDTILSGNTIYF,TRBJ1-3,NA,NA,TRBV19
TGTGCCAGCAGTTACTCGATTGAAGTCACAGATACGCAGTATTTT,CASSYSIEVTDTQYF,TRBJ2-3,NA,NA,TRBV6-5
TGTGCCAGCAGTGATTTTGGACAGGGGGCGCTGGAGACCCAGTACTTC,CASSDFGQGALETQYF,TRBJ2-5,TRBD1,NA,TRBV2
TGTGCCAGCTCACCACCGTACTCCTACTCCTACAATGAGCAGTTCTTC,CASSPPYSYSYNEQFF,TRBJ2-1,NA,NA,TRBV18
TGTGCCAGCAGTTTGACTAGCGGGGAGACAGATACGCAGTATTTT,CASSLTSGETDTQYF,TRBJ2-3,TRBD2,NA,TRBV27
TGTGCCAGCAGCCAATTACCTTCACAGGGGATCTCCTACGAGCAGTACTTC,CASSQLPSQGISYEQYF,TRBJ2-7,TRBD1,NA,TRBV7-9
TGTGCCAGCAGTCTCGGGACGGTTACTAACTATGGCTACACCTTC,CASSLGTVTNYGYTF,TRBJ1-2,NA,NA,TRBV28
TGCGCCAGCAGCCCTCGGATCAGTATCACCGGGGAGCTGTTTTTT,CASSPRISITGELFF,TRBJ2-2,NA,NA,TRBV5-1
TGTGCCAGCTCACGCGGGGCGGCGAACACCGGGGAGCTGTTTTTT,CASSRGAANTGELFF,TRBJ2-2,NA,NA,TRBV18
TGTGCCAGCAGGGGAAGCGACAGGCACAATCAGCCCCAGCATTTT,CASRGSDRHNQPQHF,TRBJ1-5,NA,NA,TRBV2
TGCAGCGTTGAGGAAGAGCGGGGGGTGTTGATCGATGAGCAGTTCTTC,CSVEEERGVLIDEQFF,TRBJ2-1,TRBD2,NA,TRBV29-1
TGTGCCAGCAGTTACGCCTACACTGAAGCTTTCTTT,CASSYAYTEAFF,TRBJ1-1,NA,NA,TRBV6-5
TGCGCCAGTGGGGTTTACAGGGGATCTGAAGCTTTCTTT,CASGVYRGSEAFF,TRBJ1-1,TRBD1,NA,TRBV4-3
TGTGCCAGCAGCTTCCCAGGGACAGTCTCCTACGAGCAGTACTTC,CASSFPGTVSYEQYF,TRBJ2-7,TRBD1,NA,TRBV7-9
TGTGCCAGCAGCTTGGGTAGCGGCGCCCCCTACAATGAGCAGTTCTTC,CASSLGSGAPYNEQFF,TRBJ2-1,NA,NA,TRBV5-6
TGTGCCAGCAGGCCCAACCCTAGCATGGAGACCCAGTACTTC,CASRPNPSMETQYF,TRBJ2-5,NA,NA,TRBV5-4
TGTGCCAGCAGCTTCGGACAGGGGGTAGTTGAGCAGTTCTTC,CASSFGQGVVEQFF,TRBJ2-1,TRBD1,few,TRBV5-8
TGTGCCTGGAGTGTACCGGAAAGCTCCTACGAGCAGTACTTC,CAWSVPESSYEQYF,TRBJ2-7,NA,NA,TRBV30
TGTGCCACCAGCAGAGTTCTACAGGGGTTAGATACGCAGTATTTT,CATSRVLQGLDTQYF,TRBJ2-3,TRBD1,NA,TRBV15
TGCGCCAGCAGTGAAATGAGAAACCCGGATACGCAGTATTTT,CASSEMRNPDTQYF,TRBJ2-3,NA,NA,TRBV10-2
TGTGCCAGCAGTCCGGACCCCTACAATGAACAGTTCTTC,CASSPDPYNEQFF,TRBJ2-1,NA,once,TRBV6-4
TGTGCCAGCAGCTTAGTGCGGGACAGGCAAGAGACCCAGTACTTC,CASSLVRDRQETQYF,TRBJ2-5,TRBD1,NA,TRBV7-9
TGTGCCAGCAGGAGGGGGGAAAAACTGTTTTTT,CASRRGEKLFF,TRBJ1-4,NA,NA,TRBV6-6
TGTGCCAGCAGCTTGGCGACAGGGGGCGGGGAGACCCAGTACTTC,CASSLATGGGETQYF,TRBJ2-5,TRBD1,NA,TRBV5-4
TGTGCCAGCAGCCCTAAGTGGGGACTAGCGGGGGCATCCTACGAGCAGTACTTC,CASSPKWGLAGASYEQYF,TRBJ2-7,TRBD2,NA,TRBV28
TGTGCCAGCATCTCTCGGGGAGAAGCTTTCTTT,CASISRGEAFF,TRBJ1-1,NA,once,TRBV6-1
TGTGCCAGCCTACTAGCGGGAGGGGGTTCTGAGCAGTTCTTC,CASLLAGGGSEQFF,TRBJ2-1,TRBD2,NA,TRBV6-1
TGTGCCAGCAGCCCATATGGGGGACTAGAGTACACCGGGGAGCTGTTTTTT,CASSPYGGLEYTGELFF,TRBJ2-2,TRBD2,NA,TRBV7-3
TGTGCCAGCAGTGAATCGTTATTGGGCAGTAACAATGAGCAGTTCTTC,CASSESLLGSNNEQFF,TRBJ2-1,NA,NA,TRBV6-1
TGTGCCAGCAGCTTAGTAGGAGGTCCCTACGAGCAGTACTTC,CASSLVGGPYEQYF,TRBJ2-7,NA,NA,TRBV7-8
TGTGCCAGCAGCTTATTAATAGTTTTCGGGGCCCAAGAGACCCAGTACTTC,CASSLLIVFGAQETQYF,TRBJ2-5,NA,NA,TRBV7-2
TGTGCCAGCAGCCTAGCGGGAGGCGGCACCGGGGAGCTGTTTTTT,CASSLAGGGTGELFF,TRBJ2-2,TRBD2,NA,TRBV7-8
TGTGCCAGCAGCCCTTGGACAGGGGGAATGTACGAGCAGTACTTC,CASSPWTGGMYEQYF,TRBJ2-7,TRBD1,once,TRBV7-2
TGCGCCAGCAGCCGAGTTACCGGGACCTACGAGCAGTACTTC,CASSRVTGTYEQYF,TRBJ2-7,NA,NA,TRBV4-1
TGTGCCAGCAGCCGGGGACAGGGAACCTACAATGAGCAGTTCTTC,CASSRGQGTYNEQFF,TRBJ2-1,TRBD1,NA,TRBV5-6
TGTGCCAGCACTGAAGGGCAGGGAGCCAGTCAGCCCCAGCATTTT,CASTEGQGASQPQHF,TRBJ1-5,NA,NA,TRBV2
TGTGCCAGCAGCTCCGGGACAGCCCTCTCCTACGAGCAGTACTTC,CASSSGTALSYEQYF,TRBJ2-7,TRBD1,once,TRBV28
TGTGCCAGCAGCTTAGTGGGACAGGGGGTAGAGACCCAGTACTTC,CASSLVGQGVETQYF,TRBJ2-5,TRBD1,NA,TRBV7-9